Below, 14 T cell receptor beta chains from the same sample are listed, as sequenced in a study of blood T cells in healthy people across ages. Combining a sample-barcoded 5' primer with a J-beta primer mix, a second PCR ran for about 6 to 12 cycles. In TCRdb, the 5' RACE reads were re-called with MiXCR into one record per CDR3 protein. The table shows about 1.6 million distinct CDR3 sequences, with about 32% occurring only once. The sample was blood. The receptors derive from a woman under 40 in good health.

This clonotype has more than one count but fewer than ten. The CDR3 bases are TGCAGTGCTAGAGTAGACAGGGAAATATACGAGCAGTACTTC. The encoded protein is CSARVDREIYEQYF. The rearrangement uses TRBV20-1 and TRBJ2-7; 7 bases are shared with TRBD1. In germline, CDR1 is DFQATT, CDR2 SNEGSKA (reference sequence). V lost 1 base to trimming and J lost 4 bases; unmatched junction nucleotides: 7. The CDR3 has 14 amino acids.

The V gene is TRBV7-9, the J gene TRBJ2-2; no clear D gene. CDR3 length equals 15 residues. Trimming stripped 7 bases from V and 0 bases from J, with 12 bases between. Germline lookup yields CDR1 SEHNR and CDR2 FQNEAQ (reference sequence). DNA of the CDR3: TGTGCCAGCACCGAAGGGTTGGCGAACACCGGGGAGCTGTTTTTT. Encoded protein: CASTEGLANTGELFF. Complete variable domain (other parts from reference TRBV7-9 and TRBJ2-2): DTGVSQNPRHKITKRGQNVTFRCDPISEHNRLYWYRQTLGQGPEFLTYFQNEAQLEKSRLLSDRFSAERPKGSFSTLEIQRTEQGDSAMYLCASTEGLANTGELFFGEGSRLTVL.

This clonotype appeared a few times. The chain couples TRBV7-9 to TRBJ2-5; D call uncertain. Trimming removed 5 bases from V and 4 bases from J, with 11 bases in between. Germline CDR1 SEHNR, CDR2 FQNEAQ (reference sequence). The CDR3 extends over 13 amino acids. Here the CDR3 DNA reads TGTGCCAGCAGCGTCCGGACCGCAGAGACCCAGTACTTC. Its protein is CASSVRTAETQYF.

This clonotype was counted many times. The V gene is TRBV7-6, the J gene TRBJ2-3, with D possibly matching TRBD2 (6 bases). Trimming stripped 4 bases from V and 1 base from J, with 12 bases between. Looked up from germline, CDR1 is SGHVS and CDR2 is FNYEAQ. There are 15 residues in the CDR3. The CDR3 sequence is CASSSRSGGTDTQYF. The CDR3 DNA reads as TGTGCCAGCAGCTCCCGGTCGGGGGGCACAGATACGCAGTATTTT.

This clonotype was observed many times. This chain's CDR3 is CASVNYNEQFF. The CDR3 DNA follows: TGTGCCAGCGTAAACTACAATGAGCAGTTCTTC. J is TRBJ2-1 and V is TRBV27; D remains ambiguous. V was trimmed by 8 bases and J by 3 bases, leaving 5 bases between them. Germline V lookup: CDR1 MNHEY, CDR2 SMNVEV (reference sequence). The CDR3 consists of 11 residues.

The CDR3 region is CATSMGQGSYNEQFF. CDR3 nucleotide sequence: TGTGCCACCAGCATGGGACAGGGCTCCTACAATGAGCAGTTCTTC. The V call is TRBV15, the J call TRBJ2-1; 9 bases line up with TRBD1. The germline CDR1 and CDR2 sequences are LNHNV and YYDKDF (reference sequence). CDR3 length: 15 amino acids. Trimming at V came to 4 bases and at J to 0 bases, leaving 1 base not matched to a gene. The entire variable domain, with the rest obtained from reference TRBV15 and TRBJ2-1, is as follows: DAMVIQNPRYQVTQFGKPVTLSCSQTLNHNVMYWYQQKSSQAPKLLFHYYDKDFNNEADTPDNFQSRRPNTSFCFLDIRSPGLGDTAMYLCATSMGQGSYNEQFFGPGTRLTVL.

V gene TRBV20-1 combines with J gene TRBJ2-1, with 9 bases lining up with TRBD1. Germline assignment: CDR1 DFQATT and CDR2 SNEGSKA (reference sequence). Trimming at V came to 4 bases and at J to 4 bases, leaving 5 bases not matched to a gene. The CDR3 is 14 amino acids. In nucleotides, the CDR3 is TGCAGTGCTAATCACAGGGGGCCTTACAATGAGCAGTTCTTC. As protein: CSANHRGPYNEQFF.

This clonotype was counted at least ten times. The genes are TRBV27 and TRBJ2-1, with unresolved D. Deletions cut 0 bases from V and 4 bases from J, with 10 bases between. This CDR3 spans 15 amino acids. Germline V gene lookup returns CDR1 MNHEY and CDR2 SMNVEV (reference sequence). The CDR3 spells CASSLSWQMYNEQFF. Here the CDR3 DNA reads TGTGCCAGCAGTTTATCGTGGCAGATGTACAATGAGCAGTTCTTC.

This clonotype came up a few times. The V gene is TRBV5-1, the J gene TRBJ2-7; D is perhaps TRBD1 (6 bases). The CDR3 consists of 15 residues. The germline CDR1 and CDR2 sequences are SGHRS and YFSETQ. Between the trimmed V and J ends, which lost 4 bases and 4 bases, there was a span of 18 bases. The CDR3 sequence: CASSTRTARHYEQYF. The CDR3 nucleotides read TGCGCCAGCAGCACCCGGACAGCCAGGCATTACGAGCAGTACTTC.

The chain uses TRBV28 and TRBJ2-3; TRBD2 aligns across 9 bases. The CDR3 extends over 16 amino acids. V trimming: 6 bases; J trimming: 5 bases; junction bases outside the gene matches: 12. Germline CDR1 is MDHEN and CDR2 is SYDVKM. In DNA, the CDR3 is TGTGCCAGCAGCTCAATCCTAGCGGGATTGGGAGATACGCAGTATTTT. Its translation is CASSSILAGLGDTQYF.

This chain connects TRBV19 to TRBJ1-4, with TRBD1 identical over 9 bases. Germline CDR1 LNHDA, CDR2 SQIVND (reference sequence). The CDR3 consists of 14 residues. The junction had 3 bases not matched to a gene; V was cut back by 3 bases and J by 7 bases. CDR3 sequence: CASSIMGQGEKLFF. Here the CDR3 DNA reads TGTGCCAGTAGTATTATGGGACAGGGTGAAAAACTGTTTTTT.

V and J are TRBV27 and TRBJ2-2; 8 positions match TRBD2. From germline, CDR1 is MNHEY and CDR2 SMNVEV (reference sequence). The V and J ends lost 1 base and 5 bases, in that order; junction bases with no gene match: 6. This CDR3 region has 16 residues. The CDR3 is CASSLLVAGTTGELFF. The CDR3 DNA is TGTGCCAGCAGTTTATTGGTAGCGGGAACGACCGGGGAGCTGTTTTTT.

The gene calls are TRBV6-1 and TRBJ2-7; D is ambiguous. Germline assignment: CDR1 MNHNS and CDR2 SASEGT. The CDR3 runs 13 residues. Trimming took 6 bases from V and 7 from J, leaving 16 bases between them. CDR3 in amino acids: CASRPGPVGEQYF. In DNA form, the CDR3 reads TGTGCCAGCAGGCCGGGCCCCGTCGGGGAGCAGTACTTC.

Only a few counts were recorded for this clonotype. The J gene is TRBJ2-7, the V gene TRBV12-3 or TRBV12-4, with unresolved D. Trimming shortened V by 3 bases and J by 5 bases, and 11 bases separated the two germline ends. The CDR3 totals 13 residues. In DNA, the CDR3 is TGTGCCAGCAGTTTTAGGGTAAGCGACGAGCAGTACTTC. This sequence encodes CASSFRVSDEQYF.